This T cell receptor beta chain was documented in a study of blood T cell repertoires in COVID-19. Whole-study context: Samples of COVID-19 (acute and convalescent) were obtained from the United States, Italy and Spain.

Using immunoSEQ multiplex PCR, the repertoire was profiled, and TCRdb retains in-frame clones only, with some absent. The profile shows 65,000 or so clones, 75% to 90% of them singletons. Sequenced: peripheral blood. The clonotype was recovered from a man older than 75 with acute or convalescent COVID-19.

In nucleotides, the CDR3 is TGCGCCAGCAGCGGGACAGCCTATGGCTACACCTTC. Translated: CASSGTAYGYTF. The V and J genes are TRBV5-1 and TRBJ1-2; 7 bases line up with TRBD1. V was pared by 4 bases and J by 4 bases, with 1 base of the junction left unmatched. The CDR3 loop spans 12 amino acids. Germline CDR1 SGHRS, CDR2 YFSETQ.